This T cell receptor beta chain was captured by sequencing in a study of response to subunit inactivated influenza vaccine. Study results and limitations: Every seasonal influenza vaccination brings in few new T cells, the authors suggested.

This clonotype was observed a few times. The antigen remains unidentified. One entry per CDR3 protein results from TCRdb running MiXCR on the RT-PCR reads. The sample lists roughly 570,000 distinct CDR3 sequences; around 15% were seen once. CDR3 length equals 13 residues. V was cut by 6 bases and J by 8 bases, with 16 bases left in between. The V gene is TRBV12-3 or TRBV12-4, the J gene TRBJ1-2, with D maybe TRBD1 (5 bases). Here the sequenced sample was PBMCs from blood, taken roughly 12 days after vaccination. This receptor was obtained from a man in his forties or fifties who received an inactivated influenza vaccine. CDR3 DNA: TGTGCCAGCAGCCCCACGGGATGGGGCGGCTACACCTTC. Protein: CASSPTGWGGYTF.